This T cell receptor (beta chain) was sequenced in a study of blood T cell repertoires in COVID-19. Study in general: In each case, the material was cDNA or gDNA derived from T cells, B-cell-depleted T cells, or PBMCs.

This CDR3 has 14 residues. V was shortened by 2 bases and J by 4 bases, with 9 bases between the two germline ends. In germline, CDR1 is MGHRA, CDR2 YSYEKL. The method was immunoSEQ multiplex PCR; TCRdb's version includes in-frame clones alone and lacks a portion of them. The table shows around 67,000 clones, with roughly nine tenths occurring only once. The V gene is TRBV4-1, the J gene TRBJ1-5; D possibly corresponds to TRBD1 (6 bases). Sequenced material: peripheral blood. The TCR originated in a woman at least 80 years old with acute or convalescent COVID-19. The CDR3 DNA is TGCGCCAGCAGCCAACACAGGGTGAATCAGCCCCAGCATTTT. Encoded protein: CASSQHRVNQPQHF.